The rows below give T cell receptor beta chains drawn from one sample of a study of cytomegalovirus exposure and HLA in healthy donors. Method: immunoSEQ multiplex PCR; TCRdb's copy keeps in-frame clones and lacks some. The sample has 150,000 or so clones, 70% to 80% seen once. Sequencing was performed on PBMCs. All receptors come from a man aged 25 to 40 in good health and CMV-seropositive. CDR3s include the opening cysteine and the closing phenylalanine or tryptophan. Each record gives: clone size, J gene, V gene, D gene, CDR3 protein, CDR3 DNA. D genes are given only for firm matches. Some rows have no size entry. The others give once, few or many, or a class for an expanded clone.

abundance: few
j_gene: TRBJ2-7
v_gene: TRBV27
d_gene: -
CDR3aa: CASSLLEGRDEQYF
CDR3nt: TGTGCCAGCAGTTTACTAGAAGGGCGGGACGAGCAGTACTTC

abundance: -
j_gene: TRBJ2-7
v_gene: TRBV30
d_gene: -
CDR3aa: CAGREGHEQYF
CDR3nt: TGTGCTGGACGGGAAGGCCACGAGCAGTACTTC

abundance: -
j_gene: TRBJ2-1
v_gene: TRBV1
d_gene: -
CDR3aa: CTSRGTGEDNEQFF
CDR3nt: TGCACCAGCAGAGGGACAGGGGAGGACAATGAGCAGTTCTTC

abundance: once
j_gene: TRBJ1-6
v_gene: TRBV4-3
d_gene: -
CDR3aa: CVSSMSRPRSRSVRVPLHF
CDR3nt: TGCGTCAGCTCGATGAGTAGACCAAGGAGCCGGTCTGTGAGGGTACCCCTCCACTTT

abundance: -
j_gene: TRBJ2-7
v_gene: TRBV27
d_gene: -
CDR3aa: CASSLSGRGGEQYF
CDR3nt: TGTGCCAGCAGTTTATCCGGGCGGGGAGGCGAGCAGTACTTC

abundance: -
j_gene: TRBJ1-5
v_gene: TRBV18
d_gene: -
CDR3aa: CASSPGTGTSNQPQHF
CDR3nt: TGTGCCAGCTCACCCGGCACAGGGACGAGCAATCAGCCCCAGCATTTT

abundance: -
j_gene: TRBJ2-7
v_gene: TRBV18
d_gene: TRBD1
CDR3aa: CASSLYGGQGYEQYF
CDR3nt: TGTGCCAGCTCACTGTATGGGGGACAGGGCTACGAGCAGTACTTC

abundance: -
j_gene: TRBJ2-1
v_gene: TRBV5-1
d_gene: TRBD2
CDR3aa: CASSLEQRGGAEQFF
CDR3nt: TGCGCCAGCAGCTTGGAGCAGCGGGGGGGGGCTGAGCAGTTCTTC

abundance: once
j_gene: TRBJ2-1
v_gene: TRBV27
d_gene: TRBD2
CDR3aa: CATPASPPQSSGRCYNEQFF
CDR3nt: TGTGCCACACCTGCTTCTCCGCCTCAATCTAGCGGGAGGTGTTACAATGAGCAGTTCTTC

abundance: -
j_gene: TRBJ2-1
v_gene: TRBV11-3
d_gene: TRBD1
CDR3aa: CASSFTGVTYNEQFF
CDR3nt: TGTGCCAGCAGCTTCACAGGGGTCACCTACAATGAGCAGTTCTTC

abundance: -
j_gene: TRBJ2-2
v_gene: TRBV7-8
d_gene: TRBD1
CDR3aa: CASSLVGTGNTGELFF
CDR3nt: TGTGCCAGCAGCTTAGTAGGGACAGGGAATACCGGGGAGCTGTTTTTT

abundance: -
j_gene: TRBJ2-7
v_gene: TRBV28
d_gene: TRBD1
CDR3aa: CASSGGQPQTYEQYF
CDR3nt: TGTGCCAGCAGTGGGGGACAGCCTCAGACCTACGAGCAGTACTTC

abundance: -
j_gene: TRBJ1-3
v_gene: TRBV10-3
d_gene: -
CDR3aa: CAISESGSGNTIYF
CDR3nt: TGTGCCATCAGTGAGTCTGGGAGCGGAAACACCATATATTTT

abundance: -
j_gene: TRBJ2-3
v_gene: TRBV6-1
d_gene: -
CDR3aa: CASSDSSDTQYF
CDR3nt: TGTGCCAGCAGTGACAGTTCAGATACGCAGTATTTT

abundance: -
j_gene: TRBJ2-7
v_gene: TRBV11-3
d_gene: TRBD1
CDR3aa: CASSQQGADYEQYF
CDR3nt: TGTGCCAGCAGCCAACAGGGGGCTGATTACGAGCAGTACTTC

abundance: -
j_gene: TRBJ2-5
v_gene: TRBV6-1
d_gene: TRBD1
CDR3aa: CASSEVLSGGRETQYF
CDR3nt: TGTGCCAGCAGTGAGGTTCTCTCAGGGGGTAGGGAGACCCAGTACTTC

abundance: -
j_gene: TRBJ2-3
v_gene: TRBV7-2
d_gene: -
CDR3aa: CASSLVQGRADTQYF
CDR3nt: TGTGCCAGCAGCTTAGTCCAGGGGAGGGCAGATACGCAGTATTTT

abundance: -
j_gene: TRBJ1-5
v_gene: TRBV29-1
d_gene: -
CDR3aa: CSVEDTGRDTQHF
CDR3nt: TGCAGCGTTGAGGACACAGGGAGGGATACCCAGCATTTT

abundance: -
j_gene: TRBJ2-3
v_gene: TRBV5-1
d_gene: -
CDR3aa: CASSLGQPGDTQYF
CDR3nt: TGCGCCAGCAGCCTCGGACAGCCTGGCGATACGCAGTATTTT

abundance: -
j_gene: TRBJ1-5
v_gene: TRBV30
d_gene: TRBD1
CDR3aa: CAWSGGQDQPQHF
CDR3nt: TGTGCCTGGAGTGGGGGACAGGATCAGCCCCAGCATTTT

abundance: -
j_gene: TRBJ1-2
v_gene: TRBV5-6
d_gene: -
CDR3aa: CASSLAKYRDNYGYTF
CDR3nt: TGTGCCAGCAGCTTGGCCAAGTACAGGGATAACTATGGCTACACCTTC

abundance: once
j_gene: TRBJ2-1
v_gene: TRBV19
d_gene: -
CDR3aa: CASRTPGSEQFF
CDR3nt: TGTGCCAGTAGGACCCCCGGGAGCGAGCAGTTCTTC

abundance: -
j_gene: TRBJ2-7
v_gene: TRBV28
d_gene: -
CDR3aa: CASSLSAANTFYEQYF
CDR3nt: TGTGCCAGCAGTTTATCTGCGGCAAATACCTTTTACGAGCAGTACTTC

abundance: -
j_gene: TRBJ2-3
v_gene: TRBV10-3
d_gene: -
CDR3aa: CAISDERRGTDTQYF
CDR3nt: TGTGCCATCAGTGATGAGCGTCGGGGCACAGATACGCAGTATTTT

abundance: -
j_gene: TRBJ1-2
v_gene: TRBV9
d_gene: TRBD1
CDR3aa: CASSQTGGYYGYTF
CDR3nt: TGTGCCAGCAGCCAGACAGGGGGCTACTATGGCTACACCTTC

abundance: -
j_gene: TRBJ2-1
v_gene: TRBV30
d_gene: TRBD2
CDR3aa: CAWSSTSGRAYEQFF
CDR3nt: TGTGCCTGGAGTTCGACTAGCGGGAGGGCCTATGAGCAGTTCTTC

abundance: -
j_gene: TRBJ2-5
v_gene: TRBV19
d_gene: -
CDR3aa: CASTDRGTPRETQYF
CDR3nt: TGTGCCAGTACCGACCGAGGTACCCCGAGAGAGACCCAGTACTTC

abundance: -
j_gene: TRBJ2-3
v_gene: TRBV7-6
d_gene: -
CDR3aa: CASSIQGVKGTDTQYF
CDR3nt: TGTGCCAGCAGCATTCAGGGTGTTAAGGGAACAGATACGCAGTATTTT

abundance: -
j_gene: TRBJ2-7
v_gene: TRBV12-5
d_gene: TRBD2
CDR3aa: CASGLGHGGSGSLREQYF
CDR3nt: TGTGCTAGTGGTTTGGGCCATGGAGGTAGCGGGAGCCTGCGGGAGCAGTACTTC

abundance: -
j_gene: TRBJ1-2
v_gene: TRBV5-6
d_gene: TRBD1
CDR3aa: CASSSRQGIDYGYTF
CDR3nt: TGTGCCAGCAGCTCAAGACAGGGCATAGACTATGGCTACACCTTC

abundance: once
j_gene: TRBJ1-6
v_gene: TRBV6-5
d_gene: TRBD1
CDR3aa: CASRPPGQGNSPLHF
CDR3nt: TGTGCCAGCAGACCACCGGGACAGGGGAATTCACCCCTCCACTTT

abundance: -
j_gene: TRBJ2-5
v_gene: TRBV18
d_gene: -
CDR3aa: CASSRQERGETQYF
CDR3nt: TGTGCCAGCTCACGTCAGGAGAGAGGGGAGACCCAGTACTTC

abundance: -
j_gene: TRBJ2-7
v_gene: TRBV19
d_gene: TRBD1
CDR3aa: CASSLGQGYEQYF
CDR3nt: TGTGCCAGTAGTCTCGGACAGGGTTACGAGCAGTACTTC

abundance: -
j_gene: TRBJ1-2
v_gene: TRBV29-1
d_gene: TRBD1
CDR3aa: CSVRDRGQGGYTF
CDR3nt: TGCAGCGTCCGGGACAGGGGGCAGGGTGGCTACACCTTC

abundance: -
j_gene: TRBJ2-3
v_gene: TRBV5-1
d_gene: -
CDR3aa: CASSLGFAGRVSDTQYF
CDR3nt: TGCGCCAGCAGCTTGGGGTTTGCCGGCCGGGTCTCAGATACGCAGTATTTT

abundance: -
j_gene: TRBJ1-2
v_gene: TRBV6-1
d_gene: TRBD1
CDR3aa: CASSNRDRGWYGYTF
CDR3nt: TGTGCCAGCAGCAACCGGGACAGGGGGTGGTATGGCTACACCTTC

abundance: -
j_gene: TRBJ1-5
v_gene: TRBV6-6
d_gene: TRBD1
CDR3aa: CASTRTGESNQPQHF
CDR3nt: TGTGCCAGCACCCGGACAGGGGAAAGCAATCAGCCCCAGCATTTT

abundance: -
j_gene: TRBJ1-3
v_gene: TRBV30
d_gene: -
CDR3aa: CAWSISSGNTIYF
CDR3nt: TGTGCCTGGAGTATATCCTCTGGAAACACCATATATTTT

abundance: few
j_gene: TRBJ1-5
v_gene: TRBV28
d_gene: -
CDR3aa: CASTSDRGLNQPQHF
CDR3nt: TGTGCCAGTACCTCGGACCGGGGACTTAATCAGCCCCAGCATTTT

abundance: -
j_gene: TRBJ2-3
v_gene: TRBV7-9
d_gene: TRBD1
CDR3aa: CASSDGQGSTDTQYF
CDR3nt: TGTGCCAGCAGCGATGGACAGGGTAGCACAGATACGCAGTATTTT

abundance: -
j_gene: TRBJ1-1
v_gene: TRBV27
d_gene: -
CDR3aa: CASSLSPGADTEAFF
CDR3nt: TGTGCCAGCAGTTTATCGCCCGGTGCCGACACTGAAGCTTTCTTT

abundance: -
j_gene: TRBJ1-1
v_gene: TRBV6-5
d_gene: -
CDR3aa: CASSSQREAFF
CDR3nt: TGTGCCAGCAGTTCGCAGCGAGAGGCTTTCTTT

abundance: -
j_gene: TRBJ1-4
v_gene: TRBV7-9
d_gene: TRBD1
CDR3aa: CASRTAGTANEKLFF
CDR3nt: TGTGCCAGCAGGACCGCCGGGACAGCTAATGAAAAACTGTTTTTT

abundance: -
j_gene: TRBJ1-2
v_gene: TRBV7-6
d_gene: -
CDR3aa: CASSQGHGGYTF
CDR3nt: TGTGCCAGCAGCCAGGGACACGGTGGCTACACCTTC

abundance: few
j_gene: TRBJ2-3
v_gene: TRBV27
d_gene: -
CDR3aa: CVPKTGISTDTQYF
CDR3nt: TGTGTGCCCAAAACAGGGATAAGCACAGATACGCAGTATTTT

abundance: -
j_gene: TRBJ1-2
v_gene: TRBV27
d_gene: TRBD1
CDR3aa: CASSPGGTGNYYGYTF
CDR3nt: TGTGCCAGCAGTCCCGGTGGGACAGGTAATTACTATGGCTACACCTTC

abundance: few
j_gene: TRBJ1-5
v_gene: TRBV5-6
d_gene: -
CDR3aa: CASSSGSNQPQHF
CDR3nt: TGTGCCAGCAGCTCCGGTAGCAATCAGCCCCAGCATTTT

abundance: -
j_gene: TRBJ2-1
v_gene: TRBV4-2
d_gene: TRBD1
CDR3aa: CASSQEGTGTYNEQFF
CDR3nt: TGTGCCAGCAGCCAAGAGGGGACAGGGACCTACAATGAGCAGTTCTTC